This T cell receptor beta chain emerged from a study of regulatory T cells in long-lasting Graves disease. Study findings and constraints: Public clonotype sharing was higher in persistent than newly diagnosed patients.

The CDR3 is 13 amino acids. Germline-derived CDR1 and CDR2 are MNHNS and SASEGT. Trimming removed 6 bases from V and 3 bases from J, with 11 bases in between. Arm-PCR of CDR3 regions and iRepertoire HTBI primers were the basis on which TCR beta libraries were built. TCRdb itself ran the multiplex PCR reads through MiXCR, one entry per CDR3 protein. The sample holds about 400,000 distinct CDR3 sequences, about 15% seen once. Time point described: newly diagnosed GD, antithyroid drugs for less than 3 months. There was RNA extracted from PBMCs, and the TCR library was made from it. Details on this clonotype: What it binds is unknown.

The sample also formed part of further work on T cells in Graves' hyperthyroidism and ophthalmopathy. Turning to that study: Newly diagnosed hyperthyroidism patients aged 18 to 65 years had disease lasting under 2 months. Together with thyroid ultrasound, orbital computed tomography, serum thyroxine and TRAb, clinical symptoms were used for diagnoses. The TCR CDR3 was amplified in a first-round RT-PCR using the HTBI primer set.

This chain uses TRBV6-1 with TRBJ1-1; no reliable D call. The TCR comes from a woman aged 40 to 50 with Graves disease. Specimen: peripheral blood mononuclear cells (PBMCs), collected at new diagnosis, from a patient treated with antithyroid drugs. Here the CDR3 reads CASRGLGYTEAFF. The CDR3 region has the DNA TGTGCCAGCAGAGGCTTAGGTTACACTGAAGCTTTCTTT.